The present TCR beta chain was sequenced within a study of T cells in Graves' hyperthyroidism and ophthalmopathy. Researchers amplified the TCR beta CDR3 regions from RNA transcripts. First-round RT-PCR of the TCR CDR3 relied on the HTBI primer set. TCRdb recomputed calls from the multiplex PCR reads with MiXCR, one row per CDR3 protein. The sample lists roughly 630,000 distinct CDR3 sequences, about a sixth occurring once. The CDR3 has 19 residues. Germline V CDR1 and CDR2: LGHNA, YSLEER. V shed 2 bases and J 9 bases; nucleotides not matched to a gene: 19. This clonotype occurred a few times. The specimen sequenced was blood. This chain joins TRBV4-3 and TRBJ1-6; 7 positions match TRBD1. The source of this sequence is a woman between 25 and 40 years old with Graves' hyperthyroidism. CDR3 nucleotides: TGCGCCAGCAGCCAACCCCCGGGACAGACGGCCCGAGGTGGTTCACCCCTCCACTTT. It specifies CASSQPPGQTARGGSPLHF.